This T cell receptor (beta chain) is drawn from a study of OX40 agonist ivuxolimab in advanced cancers. Study at large: A history of anti-PD-1, anti-PD-L1 or anti-CTLA-4 therapy was acceptable, and 40% had some.

This clone has a single count. Here immunoSEQ multiplex PCR was the method, and the copy in TCRdb shows in-frame clones only, minus some. The profile shows about 17,000 clones, 80% to 95% of them singletons. Germline CDR1 and CDR2: SGHNT and YYREEE (reference sequence). V lost 2 bases and J 2 bases, leaving 4 bases between the germline ends. The CDR3 is 12 amino acids. This chain uses TRBV5-4 with TRBJ1-2, with D unresolved. The clonotype originates from an adult with an advanced solid tumor such as melanoma, head and neck, liver or kidney cancer. The specimen comprised CD4+ or CD8+ T cells sorted from blood, sampled in a trial of the OX40 agonist ivuxolimab. Written as DNA, the CDR3 is TGTGCCAGCAGCTTAGAAAACTATGGCTACACCTTC. Translation: CASSLENYGYTF. Variable domain in full (rest from reference TRBV5-4 and TRBJ1-2): ETGVTQSPTHLIKTRGQQVTLRCSSQSGHNTVSWYQQALGQGPQFIFQYYREEENGRGNFPPRFSGLQFPNYSSELNVNALELDDSALYLCASSLENYGYTFGSGTRLTVV.